The 23 T cell receptor beta chains below all came from one sample that was sequenced in a study of T cells in Graves' hyperthyroidism and ophthalmopathy. The TCR beta CDR3 regions underwent amplification using RNA transcripts as the source. The primer set for the first-round RT-PCR of the TCR CDR3 was HTBI. TCRdb called the multiplex PCR reads again in MiXCR, with one record for every CDR3 protein. Seen here are 600,000 or so distinct CDR3 sequences, more than 14% observed once, and the top ten hold about 12%. Sequenced sample: blood. The receptors stem from a woman aged 45-65 years with Graves' ophthalmopathy.

This clonotype was observed at least ten times. The chain recombines TRBV6-2 or TRBV6-3 with TRBJ2-7, with D maybe TRBD2 (5 bases). Per the germline V gene, CDR1 is MNHEY and CDR2 is SVGEGT. V lost 3 bases and J 3 bases, leaving 15 bases between the germline ends. CDR3 size: 15 residues. The CDR3, as DNA: TGTGCCAGCAGTTATACTAGGGTTACAAGCTACGAGCAGTACTTC. Translation: CASSYTRVTSYEQYF.

The genes are TRBV12-3 or TRBV12-4 and TRBJ2-5; 7 nucleotides line up with TRBD2. The CDR3 covers 17 residues. The J segment lost 5 bases and the V segment lost 5 bases, leaving 17 bases of the junction unmatched. CDR3 loop: CASSPQGLAVRGETQYF. In DNA form, the CDR3 reads TGTGCCAGCAGTCCCCAAGGGCTAGCGGTCCGTGGGGAGACCCAGTACTTC.

This clonotype was recorded many times. The chain couples TRBV2 to TRBJ2-1; 7 positions match TRBD1. Germline assignment: CDR1 SNHLY and CDR2 FYNNEI. This CDR3 region has 15 residues. V shed 6 bases, J shed 4 bases, and the junction held 9 bases outside the gene matches. CDR3 sequence (DNA): TGTGCCAGCAGGTACACCGGGACAGCTTACAATGAGCAGTTCTTC. The encoded protein is CASRYTGTAYNEQFF.

On this clonotype itself: One junction end disagrees with the germline gene, perhaps due to a read error. The rearrangement joins TRBV29-1 to TRBJ1-4; D not certain. CDR3 size: 14 residues. The germline gives CDR1 SQVTM, CDR2 ANQGSEA. This CDR3 is CSVGVSPADEKLSF. CDR3 sequence (DNA): TGCAGCGTTGGAGTCTCGCCGGCGGATGAAAAACTGTCTTTT.

The chain combines TRBV11-1 with TRBJ2-7; 15 bases are a match to TRBD2. With 5 bases clipped from V and 2 bases from J, the junction kept 10 bases outside the gene matches. The CDR3 has 18 amino acids. The germline V gene encodes CDR1 SGHAT and CDR2 FQDESV (reference sequence). CDR3: CASSVPGLAGGPTYEQYF. DNA for the CDR3: TGTGCCAGCAGCGTGCCGGGACTAGCGGGAGGACCCACCTACGAGCAGTACTTC.

This clonotype occurred many times. V is TRBV12-3 or TRBV12-4 and J is TRBJ2-1, with 8 bases fitting TRBD2. This CDR3 is built from 13 residues. Trimming took 10 bases from V and 8 from J; bases not matched to a gene: 10. The CDR3 loop reads CATSGSISYEQFF. The CDR3 DNA is TGTGCCACGAGCGGGAGTATCTCCTATGAGCAGTTCTTC.

The chain combines TRBV28 with TRBJ2-5; D is unresolved. Looked up from germline, CDR1 is MDHEN and CDR2 is SYDVKM. Trimming took off 4 bases at V and 2 bases at J, with 14 bases between the two ends. The CDR3 runs to 15 residues. The CDR3 bases are TGTGCCAGCAGTTCATTTCTAGGGAATCAAGAGACCCAGTACTTC. It yields the protein CASSSFLGNQETQYF. The variable domain in full, completed from reference TRBV28 and TRBJ2-5, reads DVKVTQSSRYLVKRTGEKVFLECVQDMDHENMFWYRQDPGLGLRLIYFSYDVKMKEKGDIPEGYSVSREKKERFSLILESASTNQTSMYLCASSSFLGNQETQYFGPGTRLLVL.

There are many counts of this clonotype. The J gene is TRBJ2-7, the V gene TRBV7-2; D gene ambiguous. V was cut by 4 bases and J by 4 bases, with 8 bases left in between. The CDR3 extends over 12 amino acids. CDR1 and CDR2 from the germline V gene are SGHTA and FQGNSA. The CDR3 spells CASSSSRYEQYF. For the CDR3, the DNA is TGTGCCAGCAGCTCTAGTCGTTACGAGCAGTACTTC.

There are a few counts of this clonotype. The chain employs TRBV5-1 and TRBJ2-3, with 13 bases matching TRBD2. CDR1 and CDR2 (germline): SGHRS, YFSETQ. CDR3 length: 17 amino acids. Trimming removed 0 bases from V and 8 bases from J; junction bases left unmatched: 9. In DNA, the CDR3 is TGCGCCAGCAGCTTGGAGGTGCCGGGACTAGCGGGATCTACGCAGTATTTT. This codes for CASSLEVPGLAGSTQYF.

There are a few counts of this clonotype. The genes are TRBV12-3 or TRBV12-4 and TRBJ2-1; a weak D match, TRBD2 (5 bases). The V end lost 6 bases, the J end lost 8 bases, and 11 bases lay between the germline ends. The CDR3 contains 12 residues. CDR3 residues: CASRSPRDEQFF. The CDR3 bases are TGTGCCAGCAGGTCCCCGAGGGATGAGCAGTTCTTC.

This clonotype appeared many times. The gene calls are TRBV2 and TRBJ1-2; D unresolved. The V and J ends lost 6 bases and 3 bases respectively, with 11 bases between them. CDR1 SNHLY and CDR2 FYNNEI come from the germline V gene. CDR3 size: 13 residues. The CDR3 DNA reads as TGTGCCAGCAGCGTTGAACTGGACTATGGCTACACCTTC. Translation: CASSVELDYGYTF.

V and J are TRBV6-2 or TRBV6-3 and TRBJ2-7, with a weak D call TRBD2 (5 bases). Germline V lookup: CDR1 MNHEY, CDR2 SVGEGT. This CDR3 comprises 16 residues. With 2 bases removed from V and 4 bases from J, the gap between germline ends came to 18 bases. CDR3 nucleotide sequence: TGTGCCAGCAGTTACCTTTCGGCAGGCCGGGGATACGAGCAGTACTTC. Protein: CASSYLSAGRGYEQYF.

Ten or more counts support this clonotype. The rearrangement joins TRBV6-2 or TRBV6-3 to TRBJ1-4; a possible D gene is TRBD1 (5 bases). V was pared by 2 bases and J by 0 bases, with 25 bases between. The V gene's germline CDR1 is MNHEY and CDR2 SVGEGT. This CDR3 comprises 21 residues. This CDR3 is CASSYPQPSPGDGSTNEKLFF. DNA of the CDR3: TGTGCCAGCAGTTACCCCCAGCCCTCGCCTGGGGACGGATCAACTAATGAAAAACTGTTTTTT.

This clonotype was counted only a few times. This chain uses TRBV7-9 with TRBJ1-5; TRBD1 is a possible D gene (6 bases). Trimming left V 2 bases short and J 2 bases short, with 16 bases between. The germline CDR1 and CDR2 sequences are SEHNR and FQNEAQ (reference sequence). CDR3 length: 17 residues. The CDR3 is CASSLLIGGGGNQPQHF. The CDR3 region has the DNA TGTGCCAGCAGCTTACTAATAGGGGGGGGGGGCAATCAGCCCCAGCATTTT.

This clonotype was picked up many times. The gene calls are TRBV5-1 and TRBJ2-7; 7 bases are shared with TRBD2. CDR1 and CDR2 from the germline V gene are SGHRS and YFSETQ. The CDR3 extends over 17 amino acids. V was clipped by 0 bases and J by 0 bases; unmatched bases: 9. This chain's CDR3 is CASSLGQGGGSSYEQYF. The CDR3 DNA reads as TGCGCCAGCAGCTTGGGTCAGGGTGGCGGGAGCTCCTACGAGCAGTACTTC.

This clonotype was detected a few times. J is TRBJ1-1 and V is TRBV29-1; weak D call: TRBD1 (6 bases). This CDR3 contains 13 residues. Per the germline V gene, CDR1 is SQVTM and CDR2 is ANQGSEA. In DNA form, the CDR3 reads TGCAGTATTAAAACGGGGGGGGCCACTGAAGCTTTCTTT. Translating gives CSIKTGGATEAFF.

This clonotype was counted many times. The rearrangement uses TRBV28 and TRBJ2-3, with D maybe TRBD1 (5 bases). CDR1 is MDHEN and CDR2 is SYDVKM in the germline V gene. V was pared by 2 bases and J by 7 bases, with 19 bases between. The CDR3 has 16 amino acids. Written as DNA, the CDR3 is TGTGCCAGCAGTTTAGTCCGCCAGGGATCCCTACATACGCAGTATTTT. This codes for CASSLVRQGSLHTQYF.

The chain is built from TRBV19 and TRBJ1-1, with 8 bases that match TRBD1. J was trimmed by 1 base and V by 4 bases; bases with no gene match: 5. CDR3 length equals 15 residues. From germline, CDR1 is LNHDA and CDR2 SQIVND (reference sequence). Written as DNA, the CDR3 is TGTGCCAGTAGTACTTGGGACAGGAGGAACACTGAAGCTTTCTTT. It is translated as CASSTWDRRNTEAFF.

The table lists this clonotype with many counts. The gene calls are TRBV12-3 or TRBV12-4 and TRBJ1-1; D call uncertain. CDR3 length: 13 amino acids. Trimming left V 3 bases short and J 8 bases short, with 13 bases between. CDR3 in amino acids: CASSLFGLGEAFF. The CDR3 DNA follows: TGTGCCAGCAGTTTGTTCGGACTCGGGGAAGCTTTCTTT.

This clonotype has at least ten counts. This chain joins TRBV3-1 and TRBJ1-1, with 9 positions matching TRBD1. The CDR3 spans 18 residues. The germline CDR1 and CDR2 sequences are LGHDT and YNNKEL (reference sequence). V lost 1 base and J lost 0; bases outside the gene matches: 9. The CDR3 DNA is TGTGCCAGCAGCCAAGCGCTGGACAGGGGATTTATGAACACTGAAGCTTTCTTT. Protein product: CASSQALDRGFMNTEAFF. Based on the CDR3 plus reference TRBV3-1 and TRBJ1-1, the full variable domain is DTAVSQTPKYLVTQMGNDKSIKCEQNLGHDTMYWYKQDSKKFLKIMFSYNNKELIINETVPNRFSPKSPDKAHLNLHINSLELGDSAVYFCASSQALDRGFMNTEAFFGQGTRLTVV.

This clonotype was counted many times. This chain connects TRBV7-3 to TRBJ2-3; 8 bases align to TRBD2. Germline V gives CDR1 SGHTA, CDR2 FQGTGA. CDR3 length equals 14 residues. V was clipped by 5 bases and J by 5 bases; unmatched bases: 6. The CDR3 region is CASSRREDGDTQYF. The CDR3 nucleotides read TGTGCCAGCAGCCGGCGGGAGGATGGAGATACGCAGTATTTT.

Ten or more counts support this clonotype. The chain recombines TRBV18 with TRBJ2-1; 9 bases fit TRBD2. V trimming: 0 bases; J trimming: 7 bases; junction bases outside the gene matches: 7. Germline lookup yields CDR1 KGHSH and CDR2 LQKENI. The CDR3 is 16 amino acids. CDR3 sequence reads: CASSPPGASGTNEQFF. In DNA form, the CDR3 reads TGTGCCAGCTCACCACCCGGGGCTAGCGGGACGAATGAGCAGTTCTTC.

As to this clonotype: A read error may explain this, as a much larger clone is one base away. The chain uses TRBV7-2 and TRBJ1-3; D is unclear. V lost 5 bases and J 0 bases, leaving 11 bases between the germline ends. The CDR3 is 15 amino acids. The V gene's germline CDR1 is SGHTA and CDR2 FQGNSA. The CDR3 region has the DNA TGTGCCAGCAGCCATCCCAGGACCTCTGGAAACACCATATATTTT. Translated, it gives CASSHPRTSGNTIYF.